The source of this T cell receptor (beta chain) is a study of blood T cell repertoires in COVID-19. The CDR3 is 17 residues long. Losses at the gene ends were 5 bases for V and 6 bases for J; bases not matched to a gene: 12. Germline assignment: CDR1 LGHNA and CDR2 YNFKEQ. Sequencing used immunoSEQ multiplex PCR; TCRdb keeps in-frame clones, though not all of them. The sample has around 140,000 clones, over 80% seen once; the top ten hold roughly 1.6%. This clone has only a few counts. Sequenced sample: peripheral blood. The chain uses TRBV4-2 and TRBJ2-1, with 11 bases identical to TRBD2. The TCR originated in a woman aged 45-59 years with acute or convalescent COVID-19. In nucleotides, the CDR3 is TGTGCCAGCAGCGGGCGTAGCGGGACTAGCGGCCCCAATGAGCAGTTCTTC. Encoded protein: CASSGRSGTSGPNEQFF.